What follows describes a single TCR beta chain. Its antigen is undetermined. This sample was taken from a study of shared clonotypes between healthy human individuals. Study-wide results and caveats: The low donor count limited represented genetic and exposure-history diversity.

The CDR3 is made up of 15 amino acids. V was cut by 5 bases and J by 6 bases, with 18 bases left in between. Per the germline V gene, CDR1 is MNHEY and CDR2 is SMNVEV (reference sequence). Genomic DNA of every subset was divided equally among multiple immunoSEQ plates. The protocol was immunoSEQ multiplex PCR, while the TCRdb copy is restricted to in-frame clones and leaves out a portion. The table shows approximately 640,000 clones, with about 78% occurring only once. The receptor's source is a woman younger than 45 in good health. The chain is built from TRBV27 and TRBJ2-3, with D possibly matching TRBD1 (7 bases). The source material was memory CD4+ T cells sorted from blood. Subset indicated: CD45RA-negative fraction. The CDR3 here is CASSALFGGGDTQYF. The DNA for the CDR3 is TGTGCCAGCAGTGCCTTATTCGGAGGGGGCGATACGCAGTATTTT.